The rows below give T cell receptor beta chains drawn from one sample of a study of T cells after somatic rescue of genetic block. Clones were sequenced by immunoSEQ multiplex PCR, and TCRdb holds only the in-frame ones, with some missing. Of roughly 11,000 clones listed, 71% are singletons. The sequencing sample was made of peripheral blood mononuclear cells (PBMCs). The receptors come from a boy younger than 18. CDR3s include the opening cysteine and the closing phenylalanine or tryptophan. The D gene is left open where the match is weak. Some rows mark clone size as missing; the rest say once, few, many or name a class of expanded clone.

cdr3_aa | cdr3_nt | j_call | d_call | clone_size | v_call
CASSERGTNEQFF | TGCGCCAGCAGTGAGAGGGGCACCAATGAGCAGTTCTTC | TRBJ2-1 | NA | few | TRBV10-1
CASSFGHGSSNQPQHF | TGTGCCAGCAGCTTTGGCCATGGCAGTAGCAATCAGCCCCAGCATTTT | TRBJ1-5 | NA | NA | TRBV11-2
CASSLSNLGAYEQYF | TGTGCCAGCAGTTTATCGAATTTAGGGGCGTACGAGCAGTACTTC | TRBJ2-7 | NA | NA | TRBV27
CASSQGWGSTDTQYF | TGTGCCAGCAGCCAAGGTTGGGGAAGCACAGATACGCAGTATTTT | TRBJ2-3 | NA | few | TRBV14
CASKGTGPTEAFF | TGTGCCAGTAAGGGGACAGGGCCTACTGAAGCTTTCTTT | TRBJ1-1 | TRBD1 | NA | TRBV19
CASSGAAYGYTF | TGTGCCAGCAGCGGGGCAGCCTATGGCTACACCTTC | TRBJ1-2 | NA | NA | TRBV5-6
CASSDPRVGGGQETQYF | TGTGCCAGCAGTGATCCCCGCGTCGGTGGAGGGCAAGAGACCCAGTACTTC | TRBJ2-5 | NA | NA | TRBV25-1
CASSFQGTPYNEQFF | TGTGCCAGCAGCTTTCAGGGAACTCCCTACAATGAGCAGTTCTTC | TRBJ2-1 | NA | NA | TRBV5-6
CASSLVSAGGLGNEQFF | TGTGCCAGCAGCTTAGTGTCAGCGGGAGGGCTGGGGAATGAGCAGTTCTTC | TRBJ2-1 | TRBD2 | NA | TRBV7-8
CASSARASGRIDEQFF | TGTGCCAGCAGTGCCCGGGCTAGCGGGAGGATCGATGAGCAGTTCTTC | TRBJ2-1 | TRBD2 | NA | TRBV27
CASSLGQPYEQYF | TGTGCCAGCAGTTTAGGACAACCCTACGAGCAGTACTTC | TRBJ2-7 | NA | NA | TRBV28
CASSLDASYEQYF | TGTGCCAGCAGCTTAGACGCATCCTACGAGCAGTACTTC | TRBJ2-7 | NA | NA | TRBV7-3
CASSAGTPTNTGELFF | TGTGCCAGCAGCGCCGGGACACCGACGAACACCGGGGAGCTGTTTTTT | TRBJ2-2 | NA | once | TRBV2
CASSPRLDRDGNTIYF | TGTGCCAGCTCACCACGCCTGGACAGGGATGGAAACACCATATATTTT | TRBJ1-3 | TRBD1 | NA | TRBV18
CASSDGSAASGNTIYF | TGTGCCAGCAGTGACGGTTCGGCAGCCTCTGGAAACACCATATATTTT | TRBJ1-3 | NA | NA | TRBV6-1
CASSFLAGGQDEQFF | TGTGCCAGCAGCTTTTTAGCGGGAGGGCAGGATGAGCAGTTCTTC | TRBJ2-1 | TRBD2 | NA | TRBV7-3
CAISGAVGYTF | TGTGCCATCAGTGGGGCAGTTGGCTACACCTTC | TRBJ1-2 | NA | NA | TRBV10-3
CASSYSRANYGYTF | TGTGCCAGCAGTTACTCGCGTGCTAACTATGGCTACACCTTC | TRBJ1-2 | NA | few | TRBV6-5
CASSPISGGSVPGNTIYF | TGTGCCAGCTCACCGATTTCAGGAGGGTCAGTCCCTGGAAACACCATATATTTT | TRBJ1-3 | NA | once | TRBV18
CAIAERSTGTQYF | TGTGCCATCGCCGAGCGGAGCACAGGTACGCAGTATTTT | TRBJ2-3 | NA | NA | TRBV10-3
CSAGGLRGYTF | TGCAGCGCGGGGGGGCTGAGGGGCTACACCTTC | TRBJ1-2 | NA | NA | TRBV29-1
CASSRPGGANGYTF | TGTGCCAGCAGCCGCCCGGGGGGGGCTAATGGCTACACCTTC | TRBJ1-2 | NA | NA | TRBV6-5
CAISTGRSSYEQYF | TGTGCCATCAGTACAGGTAGGAGTTCCTACGAGCAGTACTTC | TRBJ2-7 | NA | few | TRBV10-3
CASSFTSGGDEQFF | TGTGCCAGCAGCTTCACTAGCGGGGGCGATGAGCAGTTCTTC | TRBJ2-1 | TRBD2 | NA | TRBV7-7
CASSPLRGETQYF | TGTGCCAGCAGCCCTCTACGGGGGGAGACCCAGTACTTC | TRBJ2-5 | NA | NA | TRBV7-6
CASILQGLGGYTF | TGTGCCAGCATTCTACAGGGATTAGGTGGCTACACCTTC | TRBJ1-2 | NA | NA | TRBV2
CASSLDWAGANVLTF | TGTGCCAGCAGCTTGGACTGGGCTGGGGCCAACGTCCTGACTTTC | TRBJ2-6 | NA | NA | TRBV5-5
CASSLRDRHNSPLHF | TGTGCCAGCAGTTTGCGGGACAGGCATAATTCACCCCTCCACTTT | TRBJ1-6 | TRBD1 | NA | TRBV28
CAISVDRGSNQPQHF | TGTGCCATCAGTGTAGACAGGGGGAGCAATCAGCCCCAGCATTTT | TRBJ1-5 | TRBD1 | NA | TRBV10-3
CASSPVTYEQYF | TGTGCCAGCTCACCAGTCACGTACGAGCAGTACTTC | TRBJ2-7 | NA | few | TRBV18
CTSSEYTFRNVDYGYTF | TGCACCAGCAGTGAATACACGTTTCGGAACGTCGACTATGGCTACACCTTC | TRBJ1-2 | NA | NA | TRBV1
CASSLGLASSYNEQFF | TGTGCCAGCAGCCTAGGACTAGCGTCGTCTTACAATGAGCAGTTCTTC | TRBJ2-1 | TRBD2 | NA | TRBV11-2
CASSTRVSTEAFF | TGTGCCAGTAGTACCAGGGTCAGCACTGAAGCTTTCTTT | TRBJ1-1 | NA | few | TRBV19
CASRFTGLQYQETQYF | TGTGCCAGCAGATTTACGGGACTCCAGTACCAAGAGACCCAGTACTTC | TRBJ2-5 | NA | NA | TRBV2
CASSVEEGLRSEQYF | TGTGCCAGCAGCGTAGAGGAGGGCCTAAGGAGTGAGCAGTACTTC | TRBJ2-7 | NA | NA | TRBV9
CAWSVGPRSNYGYTF | TGTGCCTGGAGTGTGGGACCCCGAAGCAACTATGGCTACACCTTC | TRBJ1-2 | NA | once | TRBV30
CASRMSGNTIYF | TGTGCCAGCAGAATGTCTGGAAACACCATATATTTT | TRBJ1-3 | NA | NA | TRBV6-1
CASSRTGRNEQFF | TGTGCCAGCAGCCGGACAGGGAGGAATGAGCAGTTCTTC | TRBJ2-1 | TRBD1 | NA | TRBV11-3
CSVGILGAWTGELFF | TGCAGCGTTGGAATTCTGGGGGCATGGACCGGGGAGCTGTTTTTT | TRBJ2-2 | NA | NA | TRBV29-1
CAISEGRTGGGTEAFF | TGTGCCATCAGTGAGGGCAGGACAGGGGGCGGGACTGAAGCTTTCTTT | TRBJ1-1 | TRBD1 | NA | TRBV10-3
CASSPPRVETDTQYF | TGTGCCAGCTCACCACCCCGGGTTGAGACAGATACGCAGTATTTT | TRBJ2-3 | NA | NA | TRBV18
CAWSVLGGEQYF | TGTGCCTGGAGTGTACTAGGTGGAGAGCAGTACTTC | TRBJ2-7 | NA | NA | TRBV30
CASSQVGTHKYF | TGTGCCAGCAGCCAAGTAGGGACCCACAAGTACTTC | TRBJ2-7 | NA | NA | TRBV14
CASSLASRFPEKLFF | TGTGCCAGCAGCTTAGCCAGCAGGTTCCCTGAAAAACTGTTTTTT | TRBJ1-4 | NA | NA | TRBV5-5
CASKGKTTGGNQPQHF | TGTGCCAGCAAGGGGAAAACAACGGGTGGAAATCAGCCCCAGCATTTT | TRBJ1-5 | NA | NA | TRBV6-6
CASSPGLASKDTQYF | TGTGCCAGCAGCCCAGGACTAGCGAGTAAAGATACGCAGTATTTT | TRBJ2-3 | TRBD2 | few | TRBV5-4
CASGRGGTGDEQFF | TGTGCCAGCGGACGGGGGGGCACTGGCGATGAGCAGTTCTTC | TRBJ2-1 | TRBD2 | NA | TRBV4-2
CASSPQGNTEAFF | TGTGCCAGCTCACCACAGGGGAACACTGAAGCTTTCTTT | TRBJ1-1 | NA | NA | TRBV18